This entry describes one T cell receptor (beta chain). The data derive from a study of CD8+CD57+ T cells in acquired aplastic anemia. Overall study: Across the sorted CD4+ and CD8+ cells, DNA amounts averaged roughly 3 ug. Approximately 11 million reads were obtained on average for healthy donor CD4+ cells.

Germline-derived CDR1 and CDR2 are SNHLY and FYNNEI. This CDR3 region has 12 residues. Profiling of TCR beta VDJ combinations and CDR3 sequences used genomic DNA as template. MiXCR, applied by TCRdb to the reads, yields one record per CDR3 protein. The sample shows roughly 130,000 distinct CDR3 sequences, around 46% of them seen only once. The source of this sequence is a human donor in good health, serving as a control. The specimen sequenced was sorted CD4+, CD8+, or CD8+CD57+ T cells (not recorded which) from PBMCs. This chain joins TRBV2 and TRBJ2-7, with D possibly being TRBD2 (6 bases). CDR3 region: CASSEGGRLLSV. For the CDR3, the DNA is TGTGCCAGCAGTGAAGGTGGGAGGCTTCTCTCGGTC.